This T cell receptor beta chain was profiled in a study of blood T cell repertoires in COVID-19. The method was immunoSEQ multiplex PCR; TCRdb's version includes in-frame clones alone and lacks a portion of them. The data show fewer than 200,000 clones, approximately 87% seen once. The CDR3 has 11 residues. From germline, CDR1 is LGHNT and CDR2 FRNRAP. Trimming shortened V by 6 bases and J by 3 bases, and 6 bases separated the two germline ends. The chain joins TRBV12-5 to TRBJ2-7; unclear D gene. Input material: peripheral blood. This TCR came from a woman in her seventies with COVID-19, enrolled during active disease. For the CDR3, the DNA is TGTGCTAGTGGCCAAAACTACGAGCAGTACTTC. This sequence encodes CASGQNYEQYF.